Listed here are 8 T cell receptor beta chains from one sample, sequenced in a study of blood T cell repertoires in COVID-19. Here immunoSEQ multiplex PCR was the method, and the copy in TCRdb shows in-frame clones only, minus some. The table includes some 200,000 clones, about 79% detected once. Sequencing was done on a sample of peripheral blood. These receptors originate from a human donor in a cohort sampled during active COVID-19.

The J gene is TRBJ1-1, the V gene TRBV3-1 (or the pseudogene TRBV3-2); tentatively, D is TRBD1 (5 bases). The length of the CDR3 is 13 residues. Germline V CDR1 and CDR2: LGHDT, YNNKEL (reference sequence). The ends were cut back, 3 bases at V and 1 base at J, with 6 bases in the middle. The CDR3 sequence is CASSHTGNTEAFF. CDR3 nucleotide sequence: TGTGCCAGCAGCCACACAGGGAACACTGAAGCTTTCTTT.

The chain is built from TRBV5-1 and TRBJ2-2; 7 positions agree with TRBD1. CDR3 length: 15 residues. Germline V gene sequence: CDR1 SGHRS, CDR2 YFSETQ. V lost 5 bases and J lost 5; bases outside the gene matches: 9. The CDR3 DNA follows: TGCGCCAGCAGACAGGGGCCCTACCCAACCGGGGAGCTGTTTTTT. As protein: CASRQGPYPTGELFF.

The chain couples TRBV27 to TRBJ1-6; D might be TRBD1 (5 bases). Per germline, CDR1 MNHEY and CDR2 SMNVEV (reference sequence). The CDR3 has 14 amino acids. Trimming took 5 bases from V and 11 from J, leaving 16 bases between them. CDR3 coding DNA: TGTGCCAGCAGTCGCCCGGGGGGATCGACACCCCTCCACTTT. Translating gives CASSRPGGSTPLHF.

The CDR3 region is CASSEAPGGGRGANVLTF. The CDR3 DNA follows: TGTGCCAGCAGTGAAGCGCCGGGAGGGGGGCGAGGGGCCAACGTCCTGACTTTC. The V and J genes are TRBV2 and TRBJ2-6, with 8 positions matching TRBD2. Germline V gene sequence: CDR1 SNHLY, CDR2 FYNNEI. This CDR3 is built from 18 residues. With V trimmed by 0 bases and J by 4 bases, 8 bases remained unmatched.

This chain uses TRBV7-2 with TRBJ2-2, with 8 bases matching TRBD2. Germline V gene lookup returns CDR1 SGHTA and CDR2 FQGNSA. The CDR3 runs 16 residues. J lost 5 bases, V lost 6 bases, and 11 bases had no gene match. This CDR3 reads CASSIKSGSGTGELFF. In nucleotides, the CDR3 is TGTGCCAGCAGTATAAAAAGCGGGAGCGGGACCGGGGAGCTGTTTTTT.

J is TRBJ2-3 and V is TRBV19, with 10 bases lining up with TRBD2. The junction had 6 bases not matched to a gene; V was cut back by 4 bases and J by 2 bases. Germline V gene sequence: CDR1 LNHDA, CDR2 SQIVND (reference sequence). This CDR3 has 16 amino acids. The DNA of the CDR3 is TGTGCCAGTAGTACAAGGACTAGCGGAAACACAGATACGCAGTATTTT. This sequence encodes CASSTRTSGNTDTQYF.

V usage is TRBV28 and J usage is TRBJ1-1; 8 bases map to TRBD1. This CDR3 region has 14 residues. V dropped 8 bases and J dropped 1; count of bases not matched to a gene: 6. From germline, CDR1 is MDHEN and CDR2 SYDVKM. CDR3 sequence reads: CASCSGTGNTEAFF. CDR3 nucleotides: TGTGCCAGCTGTTCCGGGACAGGGAACACTGAAGCTTTCTTT.

The CDR3 bases are TGCGCCAGCAGCCCGCCCACTAGCGGTTCGCCTGAGCAGTTCTTC. The encoded protein is CASSPPTSGSPEQFF. V gene TRBV5-1 combines with J gene TRBJ2-1; 8 bases line up with TRBD2. Germline trimming cut 4 bases from V and 9 bases from J; bases unmatched to any gene: 12. Germline V gives CDR1 SGHRS, CDR2 YFSETQ. The CDR3 runs to 15 residues.